Presented here are 30 T cell receptor beta chains from one specimen sequenced in a study of CD4+ T cells in melanoma. The repertoire was sequenced with immunoSEQ multiplex PCR; TCRdb's copy has only in-frame clones and lacks some. The profile covers about 110,000 clones, with 92% appearing a single time and around 3% taken by the ten largest. The sample comprised peripheral blood. The receptors were sampled from a human donor with melanoma.

The rearrangement links TRBV7-9 to TRBJ1-1, with D unresolved. The ends were cut back, 0 bases at V and 0 bases at J, with 5 bases in the middle. This CDR3 is 14 amino acids long. Per germline, CDR1 SEHNR and CDR2 FQNEAQ (reference sequence). The CDR3 region is CASSLAIMNTEAFF. CDR3 in DNA: TGTGCCAGCAGCTTAGCTATCATGAACACTGAAGCTTTCTTT.

This chain links TRBV7-2 with TRBJ2-4; maybe TRBD2 (5 bases). In germline, CDR1 is SGHTA, CDR2 FQGNSA. Trimming took 8 bases from V and 14 from J, leaving 19 bases between them. The CDR3 is 12 residues long. The CDR3 DNA reads as TGTGCCAGCGGCGGCGGGCGGGTCCCTGAGTACTTC. Residues: CASGGGRVPEYF.

V usage is TRBV28 and J usage is TRBJ1-2, with a possible D match to TRBD1 (6 bases). Germline lookup yields CDR1 MDHEN and CDR2 SYDVKM. V lost 5 bases to trimming and J lost 5 bases, with 15 bases between them. The length of the CDR3 is 14 residues. CDR3 amino acids: CASSTITGFYGYTF. CDR3 nucleotides: TGTGCCAGCAGTACGATAACAGGGTTTTATGGCTACACCTTC.

V usage is TRBV21-1 and J usage is TRBJ2-3; the D call TRBD2 from the table was never checked on the DNA. TRBV21-1 is a pseudogene segment. The CDR3 spans 17 residues. The DNA for the CDR3 is TGTGCCAGCAGCAAAAGCGGGAGGGTTTCTAGCACAGATACGCAGTATTTT. This encodes CASSKSGRVSSTDTQYF.

A word on this clone: An end of the junction differs from the germline gene, which may be a read error. The chain has TRBV19 and TRBJ1-2, with 7 bases fitting TRBD1. The germline CDR1 and CDR2 sequences are LNHDA and SQIVND (reference sequence). There are 13 residues in the CDR3. The CDR3 here is CASFGTAKYGYTF. The CDR3 region has the DNA TGTGCCAGTTTCGGGACAGCTAAATATGGCTACACCTTC.

The chain is built from TRBV28 and TRBJ2-7; D tentatively fits TRBD1 or TRBD2 (5 bases each). Germline values: CDR1 MDHEN, CDR2 SYDVKM. The CDR3 spans 15 residues. V was trimmed by 6 bases and J by 6 bases, leaving 21 bases between them. The CDR3 DNA reads TGTGCCAGCAGCCTCCCCGCTTGGGGACGGGGCGAGCAGTACTTC. Encoded protein: CASSLPAWGRGEQYF.

The chain joins TRBV21-1 to TRBJ2-7; the D segment call TRBD1 is taken from the table without a DNA check. TRBV21-1 is a listed pseudogene. The CDR3 has 13 amino acids. As DNA, the CDR3 is TGTGCCAGATTATTCAGGGGGTTCTACGAGCAGTACTTC. Its protein product is CARLFRGFYEQYF.

This clone was observed a single time. The V call is TRBV7-8, the J call TRBJ1-5, with D maybe TRBD1 (6 bases). The length of the CDR3 is 15 residues. CDR1 is SGHVS and CDR2 is FQNEAQ in the germline V gene. V dropped 5 bases and J dropped 1 base, with 12 bases sitting between them. This CDR3 reads CASSADRQSNQPQHF. The CDR3 DNA is TGTGCCAGCAGCGCTGACAGGCAAAGCAATCAGCCCCAGCATTTT.

The CDR3 here is CASSLGTGGDNSPLHF. The CDR3 DNA reads as TGTGCCAGCAGCCTTGGGACAGGGGGCGATAATTCACCCCTCCACTTT. V is TRBV4-2 and J is TRBJ1-6; TRBD1 aligns across 12 bases. The ends lost 4 bases at V and 5 bases at J; junction bases unmatched: 3. The CDR3 is 16 residues long. Germline V CDR1 and CDR2: LGHNA, YNFKEQ.

This chain links TRBV7-8 with TRBJ2-5; possibly TRBD1 for D (6 bases). The CDR3 spans 14 residues. V lost 4 bases and J lost 5, with 14 bases in between. Germline values: CDR1 SGHVS, CDR2 FQNEAQ. CDR3 region: CASSSQGGEETQYF. The DNA of the CDR3 is TGTGCCAGCAGCTCACAGGGTGGAGAGGAGACCCAGTACTTC.

The chain recombines TRBV6-5 with TRBJ2-7, with 7 bases aligning to TRBD2. Germline-derived CDR1 and CDR2 are MNHEY and SVGAGI. V gave up 6 bases and J gave up 5 bases; unmatched junction bases: 4. This CDR3 contains 12 residues. This CDR3 is CASSGDYNEQYF. As DNA, the CDR3 is TGTGCCAGCAGCGGGGACTACAACGAGCAGTACTTC.

The chain links TRBV11-2 to TRBJ1-4, with no clear D. There are 12 residues in the CDR3. Trimming took 8 bases from V and 3 from J, leaving 7 bases between them. CDR1 is SGHAT and CDR2 is FQNNGV in the germline V gene. This CDR3 reads CASSRANEKLFF. For the CDR3, the DNA is TGTGCCAGCTCTAGGGCTAATGAAAAACTGTTTTTT.

Written as DNA, the CDR3 is TGCGCCAGCAGCTTGGGTCACCTCAACACCGGGGAGCTGTTTTTT. Its translation: CASSLGHLNTGELFF. This sequence joins TRBV5-1 and TRBJ2-2; D is unresolved. Germline CDR1 is SGHRS and CDR2 is YFSETQ. V lost 0 bases to trimming and J lost 2 bases, with 8 bases between them. The CDR3 spans 15 residues.

This chain uses TRBV27 with TRBJ1-1, with a weak D call TRBD1 (5 bases). The CDR3 extends over 14 amino acids. CDR1 is MNHEY and CDR2 is SMNVEV in the germline V gene (reference sequence). V was shortened by 0 bases and J by 8 bases, with 13 bases between the two germline ends. CDR3 nucleotide sequence: TGTGCCAGCAGTTTATCGACGAGGGGCCCCGAAGCTTTCTTT. Translation: CASSLSTRGPEAFF.

The V gene is TRBV5-1, the J gene TRBJ2-7, with D hard to call. V dropped 3 bases and J dropped 5 bases, with 6 bases sitting between them. Looked up from germline, CDR1 is SGHRS and CDR2 is YFSETQ. The CDR3 length is 11 residues. The CDR3 loop reads CASSSANEQYF. Here the CDR3 DNA reads TGCGCCAGCAGCTCCGCTAACGAGCAGTACTTC.

The chain joins TRBV5-1 to TRBJ1-4, with 10 bases identical to TRBD1. CDR3 length: 15 residues. CDR1 is SGHRS and CDR2 is YFSETQ in the germline V gene. Germline trimming cut 2 bases from V and 8 bases from J; bases unmatched to any gene: 6. CDR3 nucleotide sequence: TGCGCCAGCAGCTTTTCGGACAGGGGGGACGAAAAACTGTTTTTT. Translation: CASSFSDRGDEKLFF.

The V call is TRBV28, the J call TRBJ2-3; 10 nucleotides match TRBD2. J lost 10 bases, V lost 8 bases, and 21 bases had no gene match. This CDR3 region has 17 residues. From germline, CDR1 is MDHEN and CDR2 SYDVKM. This CDR3 is CASPPQGEGPLAGAQYF. The CDR3 bases are TGTGCCAGCCCTCCCCAAGGGGAGGGGCCCCTAGCGGGAGCGCAGTATTTT.

The chain couples TRBV7-7 to TRBJ2-2; D might be TRBD1 or TRBD2, each matching 5 bases. There are 13 residues in the CDR3. V lost 5 bases and J lost 6, with 10 bases in between. Germline V gene data show CDR1 as SSHAT and CDR2 as FNYEAQ (reference sequence). CDR3 nucleotides: TGTGCCAGCAGCATGGGGGTCGCCGGGGAGCTGTTTTTT. This encodes CASSMGVAGELFF. Full variable domain (outside the CDR3, taken from reference TRBV7-7 and TRBJ2-2): GAGVSQSPRYKVTKRGQDVTLRCDPISSHATLYWYQQALGQGPEFLTYFNYEAQPDKSGLPSDRFSAERPEGSISTLTIQRTEQRDSAMYRCASSMGVAGELFFGEGSRLTVL.

The count of this clone is one. The chain recombines TRBV5-1 with TRBJ2-5; D unclear. Germline V gene lookup returns CDR1 SGHRS and CDR2 YFSETQ. The CDR3 consists of 13 residues. Trimming cost V 4 bases and J 3 bases, with 10 bases left between them. As DNA, the CDR3 is TGCGCCAGCAGCGATCTCTATAAAGAGACCCAGTACTTC. It translates to CASSDLYKETQYF.

The genes are TRBV21-1 and TRBJ2-1; the table calls TRBD2, which could not be checked here. TRBV21-1 is a documented pseudogene. This CDR3 is 15 amino acids long. For the CDR3, the DNA is TGTGCCAGCAGCAATAGGGAGTCCACCTACAATGAGCAGTTCTTC. This encodes CASSNRESTYNEQFF.

J is TRBJ2-7 and V is TRBV2, with a possible D match to TRBD1 (5 bases). The CDR3 loop spans 15 amino acids. Between the trimmed V and J ends, which lost 2 bases and 3 bases, there was a span of 14 bases. Germline CDR1 reads SNHLY; CDR2 reads FYNNEI. This CDR3 is CASSERGTRYYEQYF. The CDR3 nucleotides are TGTGCCAGCAGTGAAAGGGGTACACGATACTACGAGCAGTACTTC.

The chain employs TRBV4-3 and TRBJ2-3, with D perhaps TRBD2 (6 bases). Trimming left V 2 bases short and J 3 bases short, with 15 bases between. The length of the CDR3 is 16 residues. Germline V gives CDR1 LGHNA, CDR2 YSLEER. This CDR3 is CASSQNDPGRTDTQYF. As DNA, the CDR3 is TGCGCCAGCAGCCAAAACGATCCGGGGAGGACAGATACGCAGTATTTT.

V is TRBV7-3 and J is TRBJ2-2; the match to TRBD1 covers 10 bases. V was pared by 4 bases and J by 5 bases, with 4 bases of the junction left unmatched. CDR1 and CDR2 (germline): SGHTA, FQGTGA. This CDR3 region has 15 residues. The CDR3 DNA reads TGTGCCAGCAGCTCGACAGGGGGCAGTACCGGGGAGCTGTTTTTT. This encodes CASSSTGGSTGELFF.

V and J are TRBV11-3 and TRBJ2-2; the D is unclear. This CDR3 has 13 residues. Deletions cut 2 bases from V and 3 bases from J, with 4 bases between. Germline V CDR1 and CDR2: SGHNT, YENEEA. CDR3 DNA sequence: TGTGCCAGCAGCTTACCGGACACCGGGGAGCTGTTTTTT. Translation: CASSLPDTGELFF.

This chain links TRBV18 with TRBJ2-1, with 9 positions matching TRBD2. The CDR3 is 17 amino acids. V gave up 0 bases and J gave up 9 bases; unmatched junction bases: 12. Per the germline V gene, CDR1 is KGHSH and CDR2 is LQKENI. CDR3 DNA sequence: TGTGCCAGCTCACCACCGGGGACTAGCTTAGAGTTGCGTGAGCAGTTCTTC. Its translation is CASSPPGTSLELREQFF.

This chain joins TRBV10-3 and TRBJ2-3; the D gene could be TRBD1 or TRBD2 (5 bases each). Germline V CDR1 and CDR2: ENHRY, SYGVKD. This CDR3 has 14 amino acids. Trimming took off 8 bases at V and 4 bases at J, with 16 bases between the two ends. The CDR3 bases are TGTGCCATCGGGGGAGATGGGGATTCAGATACGCAGTATTTT. This sequence encodes CAIGGDGDSDTQYF.

This chain uses TRBV7-2 with TRBJ2-1; 8 nucleotides line up with TRBD2. The germline CDR1 and CDR2 sequences are SGHTA and FQGNSA. J gave up 7 bases and V 6 bases, and 8 bases lay outside the gene matches. This CDR3 comprises 14 residues. CDR3 region: CASSRSGSSNEQFF. CDR3 coding DNA: TGTGCCAGCAGTCGGAGCGGGAGTTCAAATGAGCAGTTCTTC.

The chain combines TRBV7-2 with TRBJ2-7, with 9 bases lining up with TRBD2. The germline V gene has CDR1 SGHTA and CDR2 FQGNSA. Germline trimming cut 1 base from V and 2 bases from J; bases unmatched to any gene: 6. This CDR3 has 16 residues. The CDR3 spells CASSLGASGVTYEQYF. In DNA, the CDR3 is TGTGCCAGCAGCTTAGGGGCTAGCGGGGTTACCTACGAGCAGTACTTC.

This clone was seen more than once but under ten times. The chain is built from TRBV18 and TRBJ2-7, with TRBD2 identical over 7 bases. CDR3 length equals 14 residues. Germline lookup yields CDR1 KGHSH and CDR2 LQKENI. Unmatched junction bases numbered 6, after V lost 4 bases and J lost 3 bases. The DNA for the CDR3 is TGTGCCAGCTCACAAGGACTAGTGAGCTACGAGCAGTACTTC. Amino acid sequence: CASSQGLVSYEQYF. The whole variable domain, remainder taken from reference TRBV18 and TRBJ2-7, is NAGVMQNPRHLVRRRGQEARLRCSPMKGHSHVYWYRQLPEEGLKFMVYLQKENIIDESGMPKERFSAEFPKEGPSILRIQQVVRGDSAAYFCASSQGLVSYEQYFGPGTRLTVT.

The rearrangement uses TRBV19 and TRBJ2-3, with D tentatively TRBD1 (5 bases). This CDR3 spans 12 amino acids. The V end lost 4 bases, the J end lost 5 bases, and 7 bases lay between the germline ends. The germline V gene encodes CDR1 LNHDA and CDR2 SQIVND (reference sequence). The CDR3 region is CASSKGVDTQYF. CDR3 DNA: TGTGCCAGTAGTAAAGGGGTAGATACGCAGTATTTT.